This TCR beta chain was recorded in a study of blood T cell repertoires in COVID-19. Clones were sequenced by immunoSEQ multiplex PCR, and TCRdb holds only the in-frame ones, with some missing. This table holds 150,000 to 200,000 clones, 84% found once. This clone has just one count. This clonotype was obtained from a woman aged 50 to 60 who had recovered from COVID-19. The sequenced material came from PBMCs or T cells enriched from blood (not recorded which).

Here the CDR3 DNA reads TGTGCCAGCAGCCAAAGTCTCGGACAGGGTAACGATAGGAACTATGGCTACACCTTC. Translating gives CASSQSLGQGNDRNYGYTF. V and J are TRBV7-9 and TRBJ1-2, with 8 bases identical to TRBD1. CDR3 length: 19 residues. Germline V lookup: CDR1 SEHNR, CDR2 FQNEAQ (reference sequence). V gave up 5 bases and J gave up 2 bases; unmatched junction bases: 19.